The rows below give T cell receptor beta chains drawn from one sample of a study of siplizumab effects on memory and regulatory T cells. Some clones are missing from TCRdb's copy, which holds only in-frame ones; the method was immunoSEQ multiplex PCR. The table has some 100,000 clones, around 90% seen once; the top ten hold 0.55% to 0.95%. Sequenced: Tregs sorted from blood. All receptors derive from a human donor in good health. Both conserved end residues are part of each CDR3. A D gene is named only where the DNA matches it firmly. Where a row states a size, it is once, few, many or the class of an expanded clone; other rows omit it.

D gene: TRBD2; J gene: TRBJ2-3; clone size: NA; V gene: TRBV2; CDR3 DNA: TGTGCCAGCAGTCGCGGGGGAGGGCTCGTTACAGATACGCAGTATTTT; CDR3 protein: CASSRGGGLVTDTQYF
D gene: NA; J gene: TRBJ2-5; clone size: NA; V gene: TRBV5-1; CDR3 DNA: TGCGCCAGCAGCTCCGGGACGGGTCAAGAGACCCAGTACTTC; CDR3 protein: CASSSGTGQETQYF
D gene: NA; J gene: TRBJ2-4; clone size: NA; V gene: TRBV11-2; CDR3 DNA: TGTGCCAGCGCGGGTATAATAAAAAACATTCAGTACTTC; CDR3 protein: CASAGIIKNIQYF
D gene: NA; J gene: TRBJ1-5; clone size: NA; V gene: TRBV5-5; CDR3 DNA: TGTGCCAGCAGCCAGGGAGTAAATAGCAATCAGCCCCAGCATTTT; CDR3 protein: CASSQGVNSNQPQHF
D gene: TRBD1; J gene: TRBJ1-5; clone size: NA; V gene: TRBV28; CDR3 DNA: TGTGCCAGCAGTTCAGGACAGGGGAATCAGCCCCAGCATTTT; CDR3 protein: CASSSGQGNQPQHF
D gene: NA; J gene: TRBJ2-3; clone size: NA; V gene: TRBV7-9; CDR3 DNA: TGTGCCAGTCATGGAGATACGCAGTATTTT; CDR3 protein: CASHGDTQYF
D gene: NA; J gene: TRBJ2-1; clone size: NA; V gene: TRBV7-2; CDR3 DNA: TGTGCCAGCAGCTTAGTGGCGGGGAACACCTACAATGAGCAGTTCTTC; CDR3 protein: CASSLVAGNTYNEQFF
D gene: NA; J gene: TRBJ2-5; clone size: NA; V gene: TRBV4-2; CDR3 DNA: TGTGCCAGCAGCCAAGCGTCCCAAGAGACCCAGTACTTC; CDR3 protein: CASSQASQETQYF
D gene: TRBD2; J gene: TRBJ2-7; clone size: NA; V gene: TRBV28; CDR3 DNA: TGTGCCAGCAGTTTAAGGCCTAGCGGGACAAGTGAGCAGTACTTC; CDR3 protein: CASSLRPSGTSEQYF
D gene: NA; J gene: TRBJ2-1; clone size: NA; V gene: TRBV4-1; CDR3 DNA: TGCGCCAGCAGCCAAGATCCCGTCATTAGTTCCTACAATGAGCAGTTCTTC; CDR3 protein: CASSQDPVISSYNEQFF
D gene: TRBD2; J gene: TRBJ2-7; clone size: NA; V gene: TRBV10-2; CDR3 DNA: TGCGCCAGCAGGAGGGGCGGGCTAGCGGGAGAGCACTCCTACGAGCAGTACTTC; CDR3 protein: CASRRGGLAGEHSYEQYF
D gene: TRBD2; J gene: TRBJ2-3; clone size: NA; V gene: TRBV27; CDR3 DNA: TGTGCCAGCAGTTTCGCTAGGGTAGCGGGGAGGGCAGATACGCAGTATTTT; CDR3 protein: CASSFARVAGRADTQYF
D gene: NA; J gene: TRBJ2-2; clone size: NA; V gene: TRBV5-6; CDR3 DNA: TGTGCCAGCAGCTTGGGATTGTGGGGGATCAACACCGGGGAGCTGTTTTTT; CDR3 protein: CASSLGLWGINTGELFF
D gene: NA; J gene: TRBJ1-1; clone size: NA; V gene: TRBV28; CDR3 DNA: TGTGCCAGCAGTTTATATCGTGCGTTCACTGAAGCTTTCTTT; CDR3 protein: CASSLYRAFTEAFF
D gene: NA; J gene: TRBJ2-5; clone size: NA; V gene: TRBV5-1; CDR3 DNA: TGCGCCAGCAGCGCGTGGGAGACCCAGTACTTC; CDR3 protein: CASSAWETQYF
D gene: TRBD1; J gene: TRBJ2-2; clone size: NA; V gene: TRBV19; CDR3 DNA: TGTGCCAGTAGTGACAACAGGGGGGTCGGGGAGCTGTTTTTT; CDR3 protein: CASSDNRGVGELFF
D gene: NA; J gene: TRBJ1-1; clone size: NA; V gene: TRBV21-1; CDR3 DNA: TGTGCCAGCAGCAAAGAAGAGAACACTGAAGCTTTCTTT; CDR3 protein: CASSKEENTEAFF
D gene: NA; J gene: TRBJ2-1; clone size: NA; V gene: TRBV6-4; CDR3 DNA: TGTGCCAGCAGTGACTCAACGGTCCCTCTCAATGAGCAGTTCTTC; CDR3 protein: CASSDSTVPLNEQFF
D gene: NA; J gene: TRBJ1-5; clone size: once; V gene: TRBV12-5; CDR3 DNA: TGTGCTAGTGGTTTATGGGGGGTCGAAAATCAGCCCCAGCATTTT; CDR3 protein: CASGLWGVENQPQHF
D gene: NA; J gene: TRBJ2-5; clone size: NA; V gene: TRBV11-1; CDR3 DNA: TGTGCCAGCAGCTTCGAGGGTAGTCTGGGGGAGACCCAGTACTTC; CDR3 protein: CASSFEGSLGETQYF
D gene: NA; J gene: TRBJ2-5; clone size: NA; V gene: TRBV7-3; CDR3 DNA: TGTGCCAGCAGCTTGATGGGCCTACAAGGGGAGACCCAGTACTTC; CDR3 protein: CASSLMGLQGETQYF
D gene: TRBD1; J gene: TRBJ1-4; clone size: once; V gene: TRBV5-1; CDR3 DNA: TGCGCCAGCAGCTCAGGACAGGGGGCGCGTGAAAAACTGTTTTTT; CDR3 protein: CASSSGQGAREKLFF
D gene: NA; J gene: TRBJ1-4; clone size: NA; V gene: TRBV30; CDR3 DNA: TGTGCCTGGGAACAGGGAGGTGAAAAACTGTTTTTT; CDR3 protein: CAWEQGGEKLFF
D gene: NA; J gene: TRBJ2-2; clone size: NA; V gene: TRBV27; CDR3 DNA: TGTGCCAGCAGTCAGGGAGATGACACCGGGGAGCTGTTTTTT; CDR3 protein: CASSQGDDTGELFF
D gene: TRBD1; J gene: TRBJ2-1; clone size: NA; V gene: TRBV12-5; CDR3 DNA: TGTGCTAGTGGGCACCGGGACAGGGTGAAAGGTAATGAGCAGTTCTTC; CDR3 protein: CASGHRDRVKGNEQFF
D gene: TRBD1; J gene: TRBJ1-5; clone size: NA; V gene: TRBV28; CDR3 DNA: TGTGCCAGCAGTAGCCGGACAGGGGCGGGTGGTCAGCCCCAGCATTTT; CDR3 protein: CASSSRTGAGGQPQHF
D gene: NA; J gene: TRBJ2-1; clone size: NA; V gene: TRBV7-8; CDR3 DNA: TGTGCCAGCAGCCTCACGGCGTCTAGCAGCAATGAGCAGTTCTTC; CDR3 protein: CASSLTASSSNEQFF
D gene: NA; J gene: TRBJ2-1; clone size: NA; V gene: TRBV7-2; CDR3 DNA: TGTGCCAGCAGTTTTAGGTATTACAATGAGCAGTTCTTC; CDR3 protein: CASSFRYYNEQFF
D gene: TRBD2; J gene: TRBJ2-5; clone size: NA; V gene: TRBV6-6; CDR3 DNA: TGTGCCAGCAGTTACGCGACGGGGGGAAAAGAGACCCAGTACTTC; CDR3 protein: CASSYATGGKETQYF
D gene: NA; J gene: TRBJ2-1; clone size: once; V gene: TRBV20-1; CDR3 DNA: TGCAGTACCAGACGTTACAATGAGCAGTTCTTC; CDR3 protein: CSTRRYNEQFF
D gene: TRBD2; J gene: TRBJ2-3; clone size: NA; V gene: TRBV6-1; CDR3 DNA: TGTGCCAGCAGTGGCCTCCTAGCGGGGGACGTGTATTTT; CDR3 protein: CASSGLLAGDVYF